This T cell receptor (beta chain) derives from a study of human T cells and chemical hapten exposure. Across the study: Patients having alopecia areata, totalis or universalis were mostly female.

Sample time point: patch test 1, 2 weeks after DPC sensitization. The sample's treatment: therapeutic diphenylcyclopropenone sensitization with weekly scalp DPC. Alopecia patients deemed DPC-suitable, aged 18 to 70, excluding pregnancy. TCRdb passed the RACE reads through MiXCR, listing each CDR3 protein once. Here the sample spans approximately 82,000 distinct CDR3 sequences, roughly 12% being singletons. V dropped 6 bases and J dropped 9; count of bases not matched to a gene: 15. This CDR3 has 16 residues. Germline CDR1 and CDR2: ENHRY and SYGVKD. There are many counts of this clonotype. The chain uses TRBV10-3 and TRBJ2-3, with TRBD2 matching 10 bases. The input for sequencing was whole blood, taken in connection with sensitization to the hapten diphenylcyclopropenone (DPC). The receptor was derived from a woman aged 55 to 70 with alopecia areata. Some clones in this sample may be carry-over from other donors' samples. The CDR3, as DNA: TGTGCCATCAGGACCGGGGAGCGGGGGGGCCTGCGCACGCAGTATTTT. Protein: CAIRTGERGGLRTQYF.